The 29 T cell receptor beta chains listed next were all sequenced from one sample in a study of radiotherapy plus CTLA-4 blockade in lung cancer. Profiling relied on immunoSEQ multiplex PCR, and the TCRdb table lists in-frame clones only, not all of them. The table has about 68,000 clones, roughly 85% seen once. Material: peripheral blood, obtained from a patient treated with radiotherapy plus ipilimumab. These receptor sequences come from a human donor with non-small cell lung cancer who had a complete response to radiotherapy plus ipilimumab.

The chain joins TRBV19 to TRBJ1-2; no firm D call. V was clipped by 2 bases and J by 1 base, with 11 bases between them. The CDR3 is made up of 15 amino acids. The germline V gene has CDR1 LNHDA and CDR2 SQIVND (reference sequence). CDR3 region: CASSINWAGNYGYTF. CDR3 DNA: TGTGCCAGTAGTATAAACTGGGCAGGTAACTATGGCTACACCTTC.

The rearrangement links TRBV2 to TRBJ1-5; D not certain. CDR1 and CDR2 (germline): SNHLY, FYNNEI. The CDR3 is 15 residues long. V dropped 0 bases and J dropped 6 bases, with 12 bases sitting between them. The CDR3 is CASSEALRGAQPQHF. CDR3 nucleotides: TGTGCCAGCAGTGAAGCGCTTCGGGGAGCTCAGCCCCAGCATTTT.

The chain employs TRBV10-2 and TRBJ1-2; D unresolved. Between the trimmed V and J ends, which lost 2 bases and 2 bases, there was a span of 9 bases. Germline-derived CDR1 and CDR2 are WSHSY and SAAADI. The CDR3 contains 14 residues. The CDR3 spells CASSEISENYGYTF. The CDR3, as DNA: TGCGCCAGCAGTGAGATATCGGAGAACTATGGCTACACCTTC.

This clone occurred a few times. The chain employs TRBV5-1 and TRBJ2-1; D might be TRBD1 (7 bases). V was shortened by 4 bases and J by 7 bases, with 18 bases between the two germline ends. This CDR3 has 15 residues. CDR1 is SGHRS, CDR2 YFSETQ, per germline. Here the CDR3 DNA reads TGCGCCAGCAGCAGGGGGCGGGGCTTAGAAAATGAGCAGTTCTTC. Its protein is CASSRGRGLENEQFF. Combining the CDR3 with reference TRBV5-1 and TRBJ2-1 gives the whole variable domain KAGVTQTPRYLIKTRGQQVTLSCSPISGHRSVSWYQQTPGQGLQFLFEYFSETQRNKGNFPGRFSGRQFSNSRSEMNVSTLELGDSALYLCASSRGRGLENEQFFGPGTRLTVL.

The chain employs TRBV4-3 and TRBJ2-7, with 9 bases that match TRBD2. Germline V gene sequence: CDR1 LGHNA, CDR2 YSLEER. The CDR3 extends over 17 amino acids. The V gene end was trimmed by 4 bases and the J gene end by 2 bases; junction bases not matched to a gene: 12. The CDR3 spells CASSPRGGGVGTYEQYF. The CDR3 coding sequence is TGCGCCAGCAGCCCAAGGGGCGGGGGGGTAGGGACCTACGAGCAGTACTTC.

The chain recombines TRBV5-1 with TRBJ2-1, with 13 bases aligning to TRBD2. Trimming cost V 3 bases and J 0 bases; bases outside gene matches: 6. Per germline, CDR1 SGHRS and CDR2 YFSETQ. The CDR3 extends over 18 amino acids. In nucleotides, the CDR3 is TGCGCCAGCAGCTCTCGGACTAGCGGGAGAGGCTCCTACAATGAGCAGTTCTTC. It translates to CASSSRTSGRGSYNEQFF.

This clone was recorded once. The chain employs TRBV25-1 and TRBJ2-1; D ambiguous. The CDR3 has 14 residues. Germline V gene lookup returns CDR1 MGHDK and CDR2 SYGVNS. The V and J ends lost 8 bases and 0 bases respectively, with 11 bases between them. CDR3 sequence reads: CASRHAGSYNEQFF. CDR3 nucleotides: TGTGCCAGCCGCCATGCAGGCTCCTACAATGAGCAGTTCTTC.

The chain recombines TRBV15 with TRBJ2-6, with D maybe TRBD2 (6 bases). The CDR3 length is 17 residues. Per the germline V gene, CDR1 is LNHNV and CDR2 is YYDKDF (reference sequence). Trimming left V 3 bases short and J 0 bases short, with 12 bases between. CDR3 amino acids: CATSSLAQGSGANVLTF. The CDR3, as DNA: TGTGCCACCAGCAGCCTAGCGCAAGGCTCTGGGGCCAACGTCCTGACTTTC.

The gene calls are TRBV10-3 and TRBJ1-5, with 7 bases fitting TRBD1. The trim removed 2 bases at V and 2 bases at J, leaving 0 bases unmatched. The length of the CDR3 is 14 residues. CDR1 and CDR2 from the germline V gene are ENHRY and SYGVKD. This chain's CDR3 is CAISEGQGNQPQHF. The DNA of the CDR3 is TGTGCCATCAGTGAGGGACAGGGCAATCAGCCCCAGCATTTT.

Here the CDR3 DNA reads TGTGCCAGCAGCGGCGGGGGGGCTGGGGAGAACGAGCAGTACTTC. As protein: CASSGGGAGENEQYF. The rearrangement joins TRBV27 to TRBJ2-7; 9 positions agree with TRBD2. CDR3 size: 15 residues. Looked up from germline, CDR1 is MNHEY and CDR2 is SMNVEV (reference sequence). With V trimmed by 6 bases and J by 5 bases, 11 bases remained unmatched.

In this sample, this clone turned up a few times. The chain carries TRBV7-8 and TRBJ2-7, with unresolved D. This CDR3 region has 12 residues. In germline, CDR1 is SGHVS, CDR2 FQNEAQ. The germline V and J ends were trimmed by 5 bases and 7 bases, with 12 bases remaining between them. CDR3 protein: CASSQHLGEQYF. CDR3 nucleotide sequence: TGTGCCAGCAGCCAGCACTTGGGGGAGCAGTACTTC.

The rearrangement links TRBV19 to TRBJ2-1, with D perhaps matching TRBD1 (6 bases). The V end was cut by 6 bases, the J end by 2 bases, with 14 bases between. The CDR3 runs to 15 residues. The germline V gene has CDR1 LNHDA and CDR2 SQIVND (reference sequence). The CDR3 nucleotides are TGTGCCAGTAGAGGGGCAGGGGACGCCTACAATGAGCAGTTCTTC. Translated, it gives CASRGAGDAYNEQFF.

V gene TRBV5-4 combines with J gene TRBJ1-1; D is uncertain. V was cut by 5 bases and J by 0 bases, with 11 bases left in between. The CDR3 sequence is 14 residues long. Germline loops: CDR1 SGHNT, CDR2 YYREEE (reference sequence). The CDR3 DNA sequence: TGTGCCAGCAGGCGTGAGATATTGAACACTGAAGCTTTCTTT. Translating gives CASRREILNTEAFF.

CDR3 nucleotide sequence: TGTGCCAGCAGCCTCGGGACTGACTACGTCCTGACTTTC. It codes for CASSLGTDYVLTF. The chain recombines TRBV7-6 with TRBJ2-6; D might be TRBD2 (6 bases). Deletions cut 5 bases from V and 11 bases from J, with 13 bases between. CDR1 is SGHVS, CDR2 FNYEAQ, per germline. The CDR3 contains 13 residues.

This chain uses TRBV7-2 with TRBJ2-2; 13 positions agree with TRBD2. The CDR3 extends over 17 amino acids. V dropped 4 bases and J dropped 3; count of bases not matched to a gene: 5. The germline V gene has CDR1 SGHTA and CDR2 FQGNSA. CDR3 sequence: CASSSYGLAGDTGELFF. The CDR3, as DNA: TGTGCCAGCAGCTCATATGGACTAGCGGGGGACACCGGGGAGCTGTTTTTT.

V gene TRBV7-2 combines with J gene TRBJ2-1; D remains unclear. Trimming took 1 base from V and 9 from J, leaving 13 bases between them. The germline gives CDR1 SGHTA, CDR2 FQGNSA. The CDR3 is 14 amino acids. CDR3 nucleotides: TGTGCCAGCAGCTTAGGAATAGGGTCGGGTGAGCAGTTCTTC. Protein sequence: CASSLGIGSGEQFF.

The chain couples TRBV20-1 to TRBJ2-1; D ambiguous. The CDR3 extends over 11 amino acids. Trimming pared 5 bases from V and 5 bases from J, leaving 7 bases between. The germline CDR1 and CDR2 sequences are DFQATT and SNEGSKA (reference sequence). CDR3: CSAPNHNEQFF. The DNA of the CDR3 is TGCAGTGCTCCTAACCACAATGAGCAGTTCTTC.

The genes are TRBV5-6 and TRBJ1-6, with a tentative D call TRBD1 (5 bases). The CDR3 length is 14 residues. Looked up from germline, CDR1 is SGHDT and CDR2 is YYEEEE. The V end lost 0 bases, the J end lost 6 bases, and 7 bases lay between the germline ends. CDR3 sequence: CASSLGQLNSPLHF. CDR3 bases: TGTGCCAGCAGCTTGGGACAGCTTAATTCACCCCTCCACTTT.

V gene TRBV7-6 combines with J gene TRBJ2-6, with 8 bases lining up with TRBD1. The CDR3 loop spans 17 amino acids. CDR1 and CDR2 (germline): SGHVS, FNYEAQ. V dropped 6 bases and J dropped 0; count of bases not matched to a gene: 7. CDR3 region: CASSGQGFNSGANVLTF. CDR3 nucleotide sequence: TGTGCCAGCAGTGGACAGGGCTTTAACTCTGGGGCCAACGTCCTGACTTTC.

The J gene is TRBJ1-2, the V gene TRBV6-1, with D uncertain. The CDR3 sequence is 15 residues long. CDR1 MNHNS and CDR2 SASEGT come from the germline V gene. Trimming removed 2 bases from V and 0 bases from J, with 10 bases in between. The CDR3: CASSERAAANYGYTF. The DNA for the CDR3 is TGTGCCAGCAGTGAAAGGGCGGCAGCTAACTATGGCTACACCTTC.

This chain links TRBV5-1 with TRBJ2-1, with D unresolved. This CDR3 is built from 13 residues. V was trimmed by 3 bases and J by 4 bases, leaving 8 bases between them. Looked up from germline, CDR1 is SGHRS and CDR2 is YFSETQ. CDR3 DNA: TGCGCCAGCAGCTCCCTCAGGTACAATGAGCAGTTCTTC. It encodes CASSSLRYNEQFF.

The rearrangement uses TRBV5-3 and TRBJ1-5, with 7 bases fitting TRBD1. TRBV5-3 is identified as an open reading frame with a role that is uncertain. The J segment lost 4 bases and the V segment lost 6 bases, leaving 4 bases of the junction unmatched. CDR3 size: 13 residues. The CDR3 is CARTRQGNQPQHF. The CDR3, as DNA: TGTGCCAGAACCCGACAGGGAAATCAGCCCCAGCATTTT.

The chain's CDR3 is CASSGDRNGVPQHF. The DNA of the CDR3 is TGTGCCAGCAGTGGCGATAGGAACGGAGTGCCCCAGCATTTT. The rearrangement links TRBV6-1 to TRBJ1-5; D is ambiguous. CDR3 length: 14 residues. Deletions cut 4 bases from V and 9 bases from J, with 16 bases between. Germline CDR1 and CDR2: MNHNS and SASEGT.

The chain has TRBV9 and TRBJ2-3; a possible D gene is TRBD2 (6 bases). The CDR3 covers 12 residues. From germline, CDR1 is SGDLS and CDR2 YYNGEE. Trimming took 2 bases from V and 6 from J, leaving 7 bases between them. The CDR3: CASSVLADTQYF. The CDR3 nucleotides are TGTGCCAGCAGCGTGCTAGCGGATACGCAGTATTTT.

This chain uses TRBV27 with TRBJ1-5; 10 bases are a match to TRBD1. Germline-derived CDR1 and CDR2 are MNHEY and SMNVEV (reference sequence). Trimming took 1 base from V and 4 from J; bases not matched to a gene: 4. This CDR3 is built from 16 residues. The CDR3 region is CASSLLGQGMNQPQHF. In DNA form, the CDR3 reads TGTGCCAGCAGTTTATTGGGACAGGGGATGAATCAGCCCCAGCATTTT.

The chain couples TRBV18 to TRBJ2-1; D not certain. V shed 2 bases and J shed 1 base, with 9 bases lying between them. CDR1 KGHSH and CDR2 LQKENI come from the germline V gene. The CDR3 consists of 15 residues. CDR3 region: CASSPVLESYNEQFF. The CDR3 coding sequence is TGTGCCAGCTCACCAGTGCTAGAATCCTACAATGAGCAGTTCTTC.

The V call is TRBV27, the J call TRBJ1-5; the D is unclear. The CDR3 is 14 amino acids. In germline, CDR1 is MNHEY, CDR2 SMNVEV (reference sequence). The ends were cut back, 0 bases at V and 4 bases at J, with 7 bases in the middle. CDR3 loop: CASSLSVVNQPQHF. CDR3 in DNA: TGTGCCAGCAGTTTATCGGTAGTAAATCAGCCCCAGCATTTT.

The V call is TRBV9, the J call TRBJ2-3; the match to TRBD1 covers 7 bases. The V segment lost 4 bases and the J segment 0 bases; nucleotides outside the gene matches: 5. The CDR3 is 15 residues long. The germline CDR1 and CDR2 sequences are SGDLS and YYNGEE. This CDR3 reads CASSLGQPSTDTQYF. CDR3 bases: TGTGCCAGCAGCTTGGGACAGCCTAGCACAGATACGCAGTATTTT.

V usage is TRBV11-2 and J usage is TRBJ1-4; no clear D gene. V gave up 0 bases and J gave up 0 bases, with 11 bases separating them. In germline, CDR1 is SGHAT, CDR2 FQNNGV. The CDR3 runs to 17 residues. The CDR3 coding sequence is TGTGCCAGCAGCTTAGATGGTATCCGAGCAACTAATGAAAAACTGTTTTTT. Translation: CASSLDGIRATNEKLFF.